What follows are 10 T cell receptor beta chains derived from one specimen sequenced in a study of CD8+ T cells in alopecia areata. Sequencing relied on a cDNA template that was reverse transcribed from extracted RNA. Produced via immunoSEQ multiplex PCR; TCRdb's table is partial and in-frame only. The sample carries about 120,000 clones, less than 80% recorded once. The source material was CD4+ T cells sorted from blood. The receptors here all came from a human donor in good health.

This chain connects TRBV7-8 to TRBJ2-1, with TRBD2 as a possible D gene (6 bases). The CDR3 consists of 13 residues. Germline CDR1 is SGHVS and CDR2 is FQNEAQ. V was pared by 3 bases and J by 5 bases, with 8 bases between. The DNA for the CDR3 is TGTGCCAGCAGCTTGTGGAGGGACAATGAGCAGTTCTTC. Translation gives CASSLWRDNEQFF.

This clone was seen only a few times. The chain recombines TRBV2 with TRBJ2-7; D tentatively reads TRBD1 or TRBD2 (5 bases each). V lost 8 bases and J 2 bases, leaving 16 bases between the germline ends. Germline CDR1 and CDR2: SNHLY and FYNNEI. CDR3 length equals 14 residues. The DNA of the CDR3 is TGTGCCAGCTTATTCGGGGCAGGGACCTACGAGCAGTACTTC. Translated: CASLFGAGTYEQYF.

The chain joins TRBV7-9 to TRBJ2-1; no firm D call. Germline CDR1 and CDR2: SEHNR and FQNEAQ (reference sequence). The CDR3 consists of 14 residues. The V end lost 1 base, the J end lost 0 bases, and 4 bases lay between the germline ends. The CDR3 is CASSLDHSYNEQFF. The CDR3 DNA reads TGTGCCAGCAGCTTAGACCACTCCTACAATGAGCAGTTCTTC. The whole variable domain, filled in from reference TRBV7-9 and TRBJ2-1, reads DTGVSQNPRHKITKRGQNVTFRCDPISEHNRLYWYRQTLGQGPEFLTYFQNEAQLEKSRLLSDRFSAERPKGSFSTLEIQRTEQGDSAMYLCASSLDHSYNEQFFGPGTRLTVL.

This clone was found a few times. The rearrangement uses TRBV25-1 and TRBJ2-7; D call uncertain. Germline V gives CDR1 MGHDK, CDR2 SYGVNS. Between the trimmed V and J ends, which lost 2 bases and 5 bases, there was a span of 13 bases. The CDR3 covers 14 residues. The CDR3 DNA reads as TGTGCCAGCAGTGAACCCGGGTTTTCCCACGAGCAGTACTTC. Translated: CASSEPGFSHEQYF.

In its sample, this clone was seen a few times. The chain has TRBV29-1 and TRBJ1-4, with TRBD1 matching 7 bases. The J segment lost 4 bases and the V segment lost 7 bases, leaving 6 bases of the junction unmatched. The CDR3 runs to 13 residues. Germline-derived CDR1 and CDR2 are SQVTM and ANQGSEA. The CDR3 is CSAQGFGNEKLFF. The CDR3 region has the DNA TGCAGCGCACAGGGGTTCGGTAATGAAAAACTGTTTTTT.

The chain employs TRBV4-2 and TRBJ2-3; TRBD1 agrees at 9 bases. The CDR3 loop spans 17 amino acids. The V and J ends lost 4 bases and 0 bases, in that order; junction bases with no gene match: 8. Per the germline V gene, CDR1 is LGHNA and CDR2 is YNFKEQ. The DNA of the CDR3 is TGTGCCAGCAGCCTTTTGACAGGGGGAATGAGCACAGATACGCAGTATTTT. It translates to CASSLLTGGMSTDTQYF.

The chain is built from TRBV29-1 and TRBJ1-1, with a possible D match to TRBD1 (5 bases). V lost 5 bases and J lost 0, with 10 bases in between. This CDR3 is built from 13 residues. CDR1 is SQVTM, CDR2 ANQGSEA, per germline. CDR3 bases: TGCAGCGTTCGCCCCAGGGTGAACACTGAAGCTTTCTTT. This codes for CSVRPRVNTEAFF.

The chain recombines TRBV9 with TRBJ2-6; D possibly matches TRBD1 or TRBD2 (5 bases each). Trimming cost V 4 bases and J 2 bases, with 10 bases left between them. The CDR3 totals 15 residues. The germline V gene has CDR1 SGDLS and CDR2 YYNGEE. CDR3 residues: CASSTRGAGANVLTF. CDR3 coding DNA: TGTGCCAGCAGCACCCGAGGGGCTGGGGCCAACGTCCTGACTTTC. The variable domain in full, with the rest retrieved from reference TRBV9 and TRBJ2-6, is DSGVTQTPKHLITATGQRVTLRCSPRSGDLSVYWYQQSLDQGLQFLIQYYNGEERAKGNILERFSAQQFPDLHSELNLSSLELGDSALYFCASSTRGAGANVLTFGAGSRLTVL.

The CDR3 DNA is TGTGCCAGCAGCTCGCAGGGTACGAACACTGAAGCTTTCTTT. This gives the protein CASSSQGTNTEAFF. V is TRBV7-9 and J is TRBJ1-1; D possibly corresponds to TRBD1 (5 bases). V was shortened by 4 bases and J by 1 base, with 10 bases between the two germline ends. This CDR3 is built from 14 residues. Germline V CDR1 and CDR2: SEHNR, FQNEAQ (reference sequence).

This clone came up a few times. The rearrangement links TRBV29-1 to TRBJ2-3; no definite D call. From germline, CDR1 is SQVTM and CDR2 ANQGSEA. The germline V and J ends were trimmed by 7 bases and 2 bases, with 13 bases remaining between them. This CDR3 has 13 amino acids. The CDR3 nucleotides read TGCAGCGCCAGGAATATAGTCACAGATACGCAGTATTTT. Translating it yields CSARNIVTDTQYF.